This entry lists 20 T cell receptor beta chains sequenced from one sample in a study of Graves' ophthalmopathy and Graves' hyperthyroidism. Amplifying from RNA transcripts, the study obtained TCR beta CDR3 regions. First-round RT-PCR relied on HTBI primers, and a second-round multiplex PCR came next. A single record per CDR3 protein comes from TCRdb applying MiXCR to the multiplex PCR reads. The repertoire holds about 740,000 distinct CDR3 sequences, with 40% as singletons. Input material: peripheral blood. These receptors originate from an adult man with Graves' ophthalmopathy.

J is TRBJ2-6 and V is TRBV20-1; 10 nucleotides align to TRBD1. Germline-derived CDR1 and CDR2 are DFQATT and SNEGSKA (reference sequence). V lost 0 bases to trimming and J lost 3 bases; unmatched junction nucleotides: 5. This CDR3 is 17 amino acids long. The CDR3 protein is CSARDRGQGFGANVLTF. The CDR3 bases are TGCAGTGCTAGAGATCGGGGACAGGGGTTTGGGGCCAACGTCCTGACTTTC.

This clonotype was recorded a few times. The chain combines TRBV29-1 with TRBJ1-3; TRBD1 agrees at 9 bases. Trimming at V came to 7 bases and at J to 7 bases, leaving 5 bases not matched to a gene. Germline V gene lookup returns CDR1 SQVTM and CDR2 ANQGSEA. The CDR3 has 12 amino acids. As DNA, the CDR3 is TGCAGCGGGCGACAGGGGGGGAACACCATATATTTT. It yields the protein CSGRQGGNTIYF.

V is TRBV25-1 and J is TRBJ2-7; weak D call: TRBD1 (6 bases). The V gene's germline CDR1 is MGHDK and CDR2 SYGVNS. The CDR3 covers 15 residues. The V end lost 6 bases, the J end lost 2 bases, and 17 bases lay between the germline ends. CDR3: CASSETGSSAYEQYF. CDR3 nucleotides: TGTGCCAGCAGCGAAACAGGGTCCAGTGCCTACGAGCAGTACTTC.

This clonotype was counted at least ten times. The chain carries TRBV7-2 and TRBJ1-2, with D unclear. CDR3 size: 13 residues. Germline V gives CDR1 SGHTA, CDR2 FQGNSA. The ends were cut back, 5 bases at V and 6 bases at J, with 13 bases in the middle. CDR3 DNA: TGTGCCAGCAGCGTCGACTTGGACGATGGCTACACCTTC. It translates to CASSVDLDDGYTF.

This clonotype was picked up many times. The V call is TRBV10-3, the J call TRBJ2-7; 10 nucleotides line up with TRBD2. V lost 8 bases, J lost 2 bases, and 12 bases stayed unmatched. This CDR3 comprises 16 residues. CDR1 is ENHRY and CDR2 is SYGVKD in the germline V gene. CDR3 region: CAISGEGLAGAYEQYF. The CDR3 DNA sequence: TGTGCCATCTCAGGGGAGGGGCTAGCGGGAGCCTACGAGCAGTACTTC.

This clonotype was detected ten times or more. The chain combines TRBV20-1 with TRBJ2-5, with D perhaps TRBD1 (6 bases). The CDR3 runs to 14 residues. V was clipped by 5 bases and J by 3 bases, with 16 bases between them. Germline V gene data show CDR1 as DFQATT and CDR2 as SNEGSKA (reference sequence). CDR3: CSAPDFTGKETQYF. CDR3 nucleotide sequence: TGCAGTGCTCCTGATTTCACAGGGAAAGAGACCCAGTACTTC.

This clonotype was detected a few times. V and J are TRBV19 and TRBJ1-2; 7 bases line up with TRBD1. In germline, CDR1 is LNHDA, CDR2 SQIVND (reference sequence). This CDR3 contains 13 residues. V shed 6 bases, J shed 7 bases, and the junction held 8 bases outside the gene matches. DNA of the CDR3: TGTGCCAGTAGCAAAGACAGGGTCTCTGGCTACACCTTC. It is translated as CASSKDRVSGYTF.

Ten or more counts support this clonotype. This rearrangement joins TRBV11-2 to TRBJ1-6; possibly TRBD1 for D (6 bases). Trimming took off 5 bases at V and 19 bases at J, with 15 bases between the two ends. The CDR3 is made up of 11 amino acids. Per the germline V gene, CDR1 is SGHAT and CDR2 is FQNNGV. CDR3 in DNA: TGTGCCAGCAGCCGAGGCGGGGGGCCACACTTT. Residues: CASSRGGGPHF.

Concerning this clonotype: A junction boundary mismatches the germline segment, possibly from a read error. V usage is TRBV10-3 and J usage is TRBJ1-4; the match to TRBD1 covers 7 bases. Germline CDR1 ENHRY, CDR2 SYGVKD. The CDR3 has 13 residues. CDR3 sequence: CASSYEGAEKLFF. The CDR3 nucleotides read TGTGCCAGCAGTTATGAGGGGGCCGAAAAACTGTTTTTT.

This clonotype was picked up a small number of times. V is TRBV5-1 and J is TRBJ1-4, with D possibly matching TRBD1 (5 bases). Trimming removed 2 bases from V and 3 bases from J, with 8 bases in between. Germline CDR1 reads SGHRS; CDR2 reads YFSETQ. The CDR3 extends over 14 amino acids. The DNA of the CDR3 is TGCGCCAGCAGCTTTCAGGGCTCTAATGAAAAACTGTTTTTT. It is translated as CASSFQGSNEKLFF.

The chain combines TRBV25-1 with TRBJ1-2; D is perhaps TRBD1 (5 bases). Germline values: CDR1 MGHDK, CDR2 SYGVNS. This CDR3 spans 15 amino acids. V shed 4 bases and J shed 4 bases, with 16 bases lying between them. CDR3 protein: CASSASMRQTYGYTF. Here the CDR3 DNA reads TGTGCCAGCAGTGCTAGTATGCGACAGACCTATGGCTACACCTTC.

In this sample, this clonotype turned up many times. The V and J genes are TRBV7-2 and TRBJ1-2; D uncertain. The germline V gene has CDR1 SGHTA and CDR2 FQGNSA. The V and J ends lost 1 base and 6 bases respectively, with 12 bases between them. The CDR3 consists of 14 residues. CDR3 sequence reads: CASSLVSGIDGYTF. CDR3 in DNA: TGTGCCAGCAGCTTAGTATCGGGGATAGATGGCTACACCTTC.

This clonotype has at least ten counts. This rearrangement joins TRBV7-9 to TRBJ1-4; a weak D match, TRBD1 (5 bases). CDR1 SEHNR and CDR2 FQNEAQ come from the germline V gene (reference sequence). This CDR3 spans 15 amino acids. Trimming stripped 8 bases from V and 5 bases from J, with 18 bases between. This chain's CDR3 is CASAGTGGKNEKLFF. The CDR3 DNA is TGTGCCAGCGCTGGGACGGGGGGTAAGAATGAAAAACTGTTTTTT.

The V and J genes are TRBV25-1 and TRBJ2-7, with D uncertain. Germline CDR1 and CDR2: MGHDK and SYGVNS. CDR3 length equals 15 residues. V lost 6 bases and J 0 bases, leaving 15 bases between the germline ends. CDR3 protein: CASSRGSSSSYEQYF. The CDR3 nucleotides read TGTGCCAGCAGCCGCGGATCCTCAAGCTCCTACGAGCAGTACTTC.

The chain combines TRBV5-4 with TRBJ2-5; possibly TRBD1 or TRBD2 for D (6 bases each). Deletions cut 0 bases from V and 3 bases from J, with 15 bases between. Germline lookup yields CDR1 SGHNT and CDR2 YYREEE (reference sequence). The CDR3 loop spans 16 amino acids. The chain's CDR3 is CASSLGARDTKETQYF. For the CDR3, the DNA is TGTGCCAGCAGCTTGGGGGCGCGGGACACGAAAGAGACCCAGTACTTC.

This rearrangement joins TRBV25-1 to TRBJ2-7; 11 bases line up with TRBD1. Trimming cost V 4 bases and J 3 bases; bases outside gene matches: 11. Germline CDR1 is MGHDK and CDR2 is SYGVNS. CDR3 length equals 17 residues. The DNA of the CDR3 is TGTGCCAGCAGTGTAAGAAGAGGGACAGGGGGGAGCTACGAGCAGTACTTC. It yields the protein CASSVRRGTGGSYEQYF.

The chain carries TRBV5-4 and TRBJ1-2, with a possible D match to TRBD1 (5 bases). Germline loops: CDR1 SGHNT, CDR2 YYREEE (reference sequence). The germline V and J ends were trimmed by 0 bases and 5 bases, with 14 bases remaining between them. The CDR3 runs to 15 residues. The CDR3 DNA follows: TGTGCCAGCAGCTTGGAGGTATCGGGGGTGTATGGCTACACCTTC. This sequence encodes CASSLEVSGVYGYTF.

The rearrangement uses TRBV10-3 and TRBJ1-4, with TRBD1 as a possible D gene (5 bases). The CDR3 spans 17 residues. Trimming removed 2 bases from V and 5 bases from J, with 18 bases in between. Germline V CDR1 and CDR2: ENHRY, SYGVKD. For the CDR3, the DNA is TGTGCCATCAGTGAGCGCCGTGGGGCAGCGGGAAATGAAAAACTGTTTTTT. Protein product: CAISERRGAAGNEKLFF.

This clonotype occurred many times. A read error may account for a junction end that differs from germline. V is TRBV10-3 and J is TRBJ1-2; D gene uncertain. CDR1 and CDR2 (germline): ENHRY, SYGVKD. CDR3 length: 14 amino acids. The CDR3 here is CASSEVEEVRGYTF. The CDR3 bases are TGTGCCAGCAGTGAAGTGGAGGAGGTGAGGGGCTACACCTTC.

The rearrangement links TRBV20-1 to TRBJ2-7, with 11 bases aligning to TRBD2. The CDR3 contains 16 residues. After removal of 5 bases from V and 4 bases from J, the junction contained 13 bases not matched to a gene. Germline lookup yields CDR1 DFQATT and CDR2 SNEGSKA (reference sequence). CDR3 nucleotides: TGCAGTGCTCCTCCCCCGACTAGCGGGATGCGGTACGAGCAGTACTTC. Its translation is CSAPPPTSGMRYEQYF.